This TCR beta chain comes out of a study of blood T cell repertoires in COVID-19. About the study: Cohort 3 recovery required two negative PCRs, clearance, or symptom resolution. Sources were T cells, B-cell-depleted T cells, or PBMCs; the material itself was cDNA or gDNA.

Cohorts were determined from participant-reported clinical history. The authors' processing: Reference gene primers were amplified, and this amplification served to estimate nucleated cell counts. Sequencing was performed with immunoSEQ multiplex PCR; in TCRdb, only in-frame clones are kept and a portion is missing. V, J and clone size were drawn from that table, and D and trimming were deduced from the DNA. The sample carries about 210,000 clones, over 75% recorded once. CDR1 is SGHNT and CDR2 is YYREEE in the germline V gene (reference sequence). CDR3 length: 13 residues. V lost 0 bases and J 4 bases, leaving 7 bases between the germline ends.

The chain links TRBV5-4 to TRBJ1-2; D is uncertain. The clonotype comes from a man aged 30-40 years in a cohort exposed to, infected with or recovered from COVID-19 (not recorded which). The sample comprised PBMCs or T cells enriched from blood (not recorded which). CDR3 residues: CASSLVGGYGYTF. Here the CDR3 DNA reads TGTGCCAGCAGCTTGGTCGGCGGCTATGGCTACACCTTC.